The clone carrying this T cell receptor beta chain came up many times. The antigen is undetermined. This record belongs to a study of human T cells and chemical hapten exposure. Study-wide points: With regard to DPC sensitization, TCRs above 1 in 1000 frequency did not change.

MiXCR, applied by TCRdb to the RACE reads, yields one record per CDR3 protein. The sample lists more than 300,000 distinct CDR3 sequences, more than 4.5% seen once, with about 2.5% in the top ten. This CDR3 is built from 13 residues. Germline V lookup: CDR1 MNHEY, CDR2 SVGAGI. With V trimmed by 6 bases and J by 8 bases, 8 bases remained unmatched. Time point defined: pre-sensitization, week 0. Treatment given: therapeutic diphenylcyclopropenone sensitization with weekly scalp DPC. V is TRBV6-5 and J is TRBJ1-2; 8 nucleotides agree with TRBD1. The sample was whole blood, taken in connection with sensitization to the hapten diphenylcyclopropenone (DPC). This receptor was identified in a woman between 50 and 59 years old with alopecia areata. Some clones in this sample may be carry-over from other donors' samples. CDR3 sequence: CASSPQGGSGYTF. CDR3 nucleotide sequence: TGTGCCAGCAGCCCACAGGGGGGTTCAGGCTACACCTTC.